Shown below are 25 T cell receptor beta chains from a single sample sequenced in a study of beta chain features in type 1 diabetes (dated by TCRdb to the late 2010s). The library relied on the immunoSEQ multiplex PCR assay. All of the isolated RNA was reverse transcribed with the High Capacity cDNA Reverse Transcription Kit, so expressed TCRB transcripts were sequenced. What TCRdb holds here is the immuneACCESS table cut down to in-frame rearrangements. Part of the clones is not present; checked against another copy, under half of the missing clones reflect an unresolved V gene, and the others are unexplained. Present in this sample are 620,000 or so clones, around 15% of which were seen just once. The ten largest account for under 0.095% of the sample. The material sequenced was naive CD4+ T cells from blood. Reading the label with the study, this specimen's cell subset or site is: true naive CD4+ T cells. All receptors come from a man between 18 and 29 years old in good health.

CDR3 in DNA: TGTGCCAGCAGCCTCTCGACAGGGCATTATGGCTACACCTTC. It yields the protein CASSLSTGHYGYTF. The chain couples TRBV7-2 to TRBJ1-2; the match to TRBD1 covers 7 bases. V lost 5 bases to trimming and J lost 5 bases; unmatched junction nucleotides: 8. In germline, CDR1 is SGHTA, CDR2 FQGNSA. The CDR3 loop spans 14 amino acids.

This sequence joins TRBV18 and TRBJ1-2, with 7 bases that match TRBD1. CDR1 and CDR2 (germline): KGHSH, LQKENI. This CDR3 contains 14 residues. V lost 1 base to trimming and J lost 3 bases; unmatched junction nucleotides: 2. Here the CDR3 DNA reads TGTGCCAGCTCACCACGGGACAGCCACTATGGCTACACCTTC. Translating it yields CASSPRDSHYGYTF.

This clone occurred a few times. The chain links TRBV7-9 to TRBJ1-5; tentatively, D is TRBD1 (5 bases). Germline-derived CDR1 and CDR2 are SEHNR and FQNEAQ (reference sequence). There are 16 residues in the CDR3. V was shortened by 1 base and J by 2 bases, with 12 bases between the two germline ends. CDR3 residues: CASSLVGRDRNQPQHF. Here the CDR3 DNA reads TGTGCCAGCAGCTTAGTTGGCAGGGATCGCAATCAGCCCCAGCATTTT.

This chain uses TRBV13 with TRBJ2-7; 8 positions match TRBD2. This CDR3 region has 15 residues. Germline V gene data show CDR1 as PRHDT and CDR2 as FYEKMQ (reference sequence). Germline trimming cut 8 bases from V and 1 base from J; bases unmatched to any gene: 10. The DNA of the CDR3 is TGTGCCAGCCGCACCCGGCTAGCGGGTTCCTACGAGCAGTACTTC. Its translation is CASRTRLAGSYEQYF.

The chain uses TRBV6-4 and TRBJ2-4, with D unclear. Trimming cost V 4 bases and J 7 bases, with 17 bases left between them. The CDR3 consists of 15 residues. Germline lookup yields CDR1 MRHNA and CDR2 SNTAGT. The CDR3 nucleotides read TGTGCCAGCAGTGTTTCGGGCACCCTCGGGAACATTCAGTACTTC. Translating it yields CASSVSGTLGNIQYF.

Turning to this clone: Additional DNA sequences in this sample encode the identical CDR3. The chain is built from TRBV28 and TRBJ1-2; 9 bases map to TRBD1. CDR3 length: 14 residues. The trim removed 6 bases at V and 5 bases at J, leaving 7 bases unmatched. The germline V gene has CDR1 MDHEN and CDR2 SYDVKM. CDR3 residues: CASREQGASYGYTF. CDR3 sequence (DNA): TGTGCCAGCAGGGAACAGGGGGCGAGTTATGGCTACACCTTC.

This clone was counted only a few times. Other nucleotide sequences in the sample specify the same CDR3. The chain couples TRBV18 to TRBJ2-2; 8 positions agree with TRBD1. Germline CDR1 KGHSH, CDR2 LQKENI. This CDR3 is 15 amino acids long. After removal of 2 bases from V and 2 bases from J, the junction contained 1 base not matched to a gene. In nucleotides, the CDR3 is TGTGCCAGCTCACCAGGACAGGGAAACACCGGGGAGCTGTTTTTT. It encodes CASSPGQGNTGELFF.

The chain carries TRBV7-3 and TRBJ2-1; 12 nucleotides line up with TRBD2. The V gene end was trimmed by 7 bases and the J gene end by 8 bases; junction bases not matched to a gene: 15. This CDR3 is built from 17 residues. Looked up from germline, CDR1 is SGHTA and CDR2 is FQGTGA. The CDR3 DNA is TGTGCCAGCACCCCCAGGTCTCGCCTAGCGGGGGGGTATGAGCAGTTCTTC. Protein sequence: CASTPRSRLAGGYEQFF.

This chain links TRBV23-1 with TRBJ1-5, with D unresolved. TRBV23-1 is treated as an ORF (open reading frame) with a function not yet certain. The CDR3 length is 15 residues. V dropped 8 bases and J dropped 2 bases, with 16 bases sitting between them. The CDR3 sequence is CASVPGHQGNQPQHF. CDR3 bases: TGCGCCAGCGTCCCTGGTCACCAGGGCAATCAGCCCCAGCATTTT.

The chain has TRBV4-1 and TRBJ1-5; possibly TRBD1 for D (6 bases). V was shortened by 5 bases and J by 0 bases, with 23 bases between the two germline ends. Germline V lookup: CDR1 MGHRA, CDR2 YSYEKL. This CDR3 is 19 amino acids long. CDR3 region: CASSSSIAGATSSNQPQHF. The DNA for the CDR3 is TGCGCCAGCAGCTCAAGCATTGCGGGGGCGACAAGTAGCAATCAGCCCCAGCATTTT.

For this clone: This CDR3 is also generated by other DNA sequences in the sample. This sequence joins TRBV9 and TRBJ1-5; unclear D gene. Germline CDR1 reads SGDLS; CDR2 reads YYNGEE. The V gene lost 0 bases and the J gene lost 2 bases, with 9 bases spanning the gap. The length of the CDR3 is 15 residues. The CDR3: CASSVDPSGNQPQHF. The CDR3 DNA reads TGTGCCAGCAGCGTAGATCCCTCGGGCAATCAGCCCCAGCATTTT.

In the case of this clone: In the same sample, other DNA sequences code for this CDR3. This chain links TRBV6-5 with TRBJ2-1, with TRBD1 as a possible D gene (6 bases). The CDR3 has 15 amino acids. Deletions cut 5 bases from V and 3 bases from J, with 14 bases between. Germline loops: CDR1 MNHEY, CDR2 SVGAGI. The CDR3 sequence is CASSPQGLGYNEQFF. The CDR3 nucleotides read TGTGCCAGCAGTCCACAGGGTTTGGGCTACAATGAGCAGTTCTTC.

This clone was detected ten times or more. A read error may produce the germline difference seen at one junction end. This sequence joins TRBV5-6 and TRBJ2-6; D may match TRBD1 or TRBD2 (5 bases each). This CDR3 is 16 amino acids long. From germline, CDR1 is SGHDT and CDR2 YYEEEE. CDR3 DNA sequence: TGTGCCAGCAGGTTGGGGACCGTATCCGGGGCCAACGTCCTGACTTTC. Protein sequence: CASRLGTVSGANVLTF.

This clone was observed a handful of times. The rearrangement links TRBV11-2 to TRBJ2-5, with no clear D. The CDR3 is 13 amino acids. In germline, CDR1 is SGHAT, CDR2 FQNNGV. With 4 bases removed from V and 5 bases from J, the gap between germline ends came to 11 bases. The CDR3 loop reads CASSSSLGETQYF. The DNA of the CDR3 is TGTGCCAGCAGCTCGTCCCTGGGGGAGACCCAGTACTTC.

This clone was counted between two and nine times. J is TRBJ2-1 and V is TRBV7-3; D is undetermined. The CDR3 is made up of 15 amino acids. Trimming cost V 1 base and J 0 bases, with 7 bases left between them. Per the germline V gene, CDR1 is SGHTA and CDR2 is FQGTGA. The CDR3 loop is CASSLRPSSYNEQFF. The CDR3 region has the DNA TGTGCCAGCAGCTTAAGGCCAAGCTCCTACAATGAGCAGTTCTTC.

Written as DNA, the CDR3 is TGTGCCAGCAGGGGACTAGCGGGAGTAGAGGGCGGGAATGAGCAGTTCTTC. Its protein product is CASRGLAGVEGGNEQFF. The V gene is TRBV9, the J gene TRBJ2-1; TRBD2 agrees at 14 bases. Germline V CDR1 and CDR2: SGDLS, YYNGEE. The CDR3 length is 17 residues. V gave up 5 bases and J gave up 7 bases; unmatched junction bases: 11.

The chain recombines TRBV6-1 with TRBJ2-7; 11 bases fit TRBD1. The length of the CDR3 is 14 residues. Losses at the gene ends were 7 bases for V and 12 bases for J; bases not matched to a gene: 14. Per germline, CDR1 MNHNS and CDR2 SASEGT. The CDR3 sequence is CASTERTGGSPGYF. CDR3 DNA: TGTGCCAGCACCGAAAGGACAGGGGGCTCACCAGGGTACTTC.

This clone occurred a few times. The V call is TRBV2, the J call TRBJ1-6; D is uncertain. The CDR3 runs to 16 residues. Trimming removed 4 bases from V and 7 bases from J, with 17 bases in between. Germline CDR1 and CDR2: SNHLY and FYNNEI. CDR3 bases: TGTGCCAGCAGTGCCGGCCGATGGCGGGCGAATTCACCCCTCCACTTT. Translating gives CASSAGRWRANSPLHF. Full variable domain (rest looked up from reference TRBV2 and TRBJ1-6): EPEVTQTPSHQVTQMGQEVILRCVPISNHLYFYWYRQILGQKVEFLVSFYNNEISEKSEIFDDQFSVERPDGSNFTLKIRSTKLEDSAMYFCASSAGRWRANSPLHFGNGTRLTVT.

This clone was detected a few times. The V gene is TRBV30, the J gene TRBJ1-1; 11 nucleotides agree with TRBD1. The trim removed 5 bases at V and 7 bases at J, leaving 3 bases unmatched. Germline V gives CDR1 GTSNPN, CDR2 SVGIG (reference sequence). The CDR3 is 12 residues long. The CDR3 here is CAWGQGALEAFF. In DNA form, the CDR3 reads TGTGCCTGGGGACAGGGGGCACTTGAAGCTTTCTTT.

The chain joins TRBV6-6 to TRBJ2-3, with 9 bases fitting TRBD1. This CDR3 has 16 residues. Germline trimming cut 7 bases from V and 3 bases from J; bases unmatched to any gene: 11. Germline CDR1 MNHNY, CDR2 SVGAGI (reference sequence). The CDR3 region is CASNLLRDRVTDTQYF. In DNA form, the CDR3 reads TGTGCCAGCAATCTCCTCCGGGACAGGGTGACAGATACGCAGTATTTT.

In its sample, this clone was seen a few times. This chain links TRBV25-1 with TRBJ2-7; 8 bases map to TRBD2. V gave up 6 bases and J gave up 1 base; unmatched junction bases: 2. The V gene's germline CDR1 is MGHDK and CDR2 SYGVNS. The CDR3 extends over 13 amino acids. CDR3 protein: CASSLAGSYEQYF. The CDR3 DNA reads TGTGCCAGCAGCCTAGCGGGTTCCTACGAGCAGTACTTC.

V usage is TRBV6-5 and J usage is TRBJ1-1; tentatively, D is TRBD1 (5 bases). V dropped 6 bases and J dropped 0 bases, with 14 bases sitting between them. The CDR3 contains 15 residues. CDR1 MNHEY and CDR2 SVGAGI come from the germline V gene. Here the CDR3 reads CASRDPGIMNTEAFF. CDR3 DNA: TGTGCCAGCAGAGATCCAGGGATAATGAACACTGAAGCTTTCTTT.

This clone showed up just a few times. CDR3 amino acids: CASSQDWVSSYNEQFF. As DNA, the CDR3 is TGTGCCAGCAGCCAAGATTGGGTGAGCTCCTACAATGAGCAGTTCTTC. The chain has TRBV5-4 and TRBJ2-1; D unresolved. The length of the CDR3 is 16 residues. Trimming took off 4 bases at V and 0 bases at J, with 14 bases between the two ends. Germline values: CDR1 SGHNT, CDR2 YYREEE (reference sequence). Complete variable domain (other parts from reference TRBV5-4 and TRBJ2-1): ETGVTQSPTHLIKTRGQQVTLRCSSQSGHNTVSWYQQALGQGPQFIFQYYREEENGRGNFPPRFSGLQFPNYSSELNVNALELDDSALYLCASSQDWVSSYNEQFFGPGTRLTVL.

This clone was seen a few times. This sequence joins TRBV5-1 and TRBJ1-6; 7 bases agree with TRBD1. The CDR3 extends over 14 amino acids. CDR1 and CDR2 (germline): SGHRS, YFSETQ. The trim removed 4 bases at V and 9 bases at J, leaving 7 bases unmatched. The CDR3: CASSATTGASPLHF. The CDR3 coding sequence is TGCGCCAGCAGCGCGACCACAGGGGCTTCACCCCTCCACTTT. Variable domain in full (rest from reference TRBV5-1 and TRBJ1-6): KAGVTQTPRYLIKTRGQQVTLSCSPISGHRSVSWYQQTPGQGLQFLFEYFSETQRNKGNFPGRFSGRQFSNSRSEMNVSTLELGDSALYLCASSATTGASPLHFGNGTRLTVT.

V and J are TRBV2 and TRBJ2-3; 9 bases are shared with TRBD1. Germline values: CDR1 SNHLY, CDR2 FYNNEI. J lost 1 base, V lost 6 bases, and 2 bases had no gene match. The CDR3 covers 14 residues. CDR3 loop: CASRRTGGTDTQYF. The CDR3 DNA reads TGTGCCAGCAGGAGGACAGGGGGCACAGATACGCAGTATTTT.